A single sample gave rise to the 9 T cell receptor beta chains below, sequenced in a study of CD8 T cells in ankylosing spondylitis. TCRdb processed the 5' RACE reads anew with MiXCR; each CDR3 protein has one entry. The data show just under 95,000 distinct CDR3 sequences, approximately 9% seen once. The sequenced sample consisted of blood, either unsorted or a sorted T cell fraction (not recorded which). These receptors were obtained from a male donor with ankylosing spondylitis or in good health (not recorded which).

This clonotype was counted ten times or more. The chain joins TRBV12-3 or TRBV12-4 to TRBJ1-5; the D is unclear. V was trimmed by 3 bases and J by 6 bases, leaving 12 bases between them. The CDR3 is 14 residues long. CDR3: CASSLGVVSQPQHF. Written as DNA, the CDR3 is TGTGCCAGCAGTTTGGGTGTCGTCTCTCAGCCCCAGCATTTT.

This clonotype was seen ten or more times. The chain links TRBV6-6 to TRBJ2-3; D is possibly TRBD1 or TRBD2 (5 bases each). Germline V CDR1 and CDR2: MNHNY, SVGAGI (reference sequence). Trimming took off 6 bases at V and 2 bases at J, with 12 bases between the two ends. The CDR3 has 14 amino acids. DNA for the CDR3: TGTGCCAGCAGAACCCGGGACGCCACAGATACGCAGTATTTT. Translating it yields CASRTRDATDTQYF.

Here the CDR3 reads CSAREGDRYTDTQYF. DNA of the CDR3: TGCAGTGCTAGAGAGGGAGACAGATACACAGATACGCAGTATTTT. The rearrangement links TRBV20-1 to TRBJ2-3; either TRBD1 or TRBD2 may supply D (5 bases each). CDR3 size: 15 residues. With 0 bases removed from V and 2 bases from J, the gap between germline ends came to 12 bases. Germline V CDR1 and CDR2: DFQATT, SNEGSKA (reference sequence).

This clonotype was observed many times. The CDR3 nucleotides are TGTGCCGGGCATAATCCGGGACAGGAAACCCAAGAGACCCAGTACTTC. Protein: CAGHNPGQETQETQYF. The gene calls are TRBV2 and TRBJ2-5; TRBD1 matches at 8 bases. The CDR3 extends over 16 amino acids. CDR1 and CDR2 from the germline V gene are SNHLY and FYNNEI. V shed 11 bases and J 1 base; nucleotides not matched to a gene: 15.

Remarks on this clonotype: One end of the junction varies from germline; a read error may be responsible. J is TRBJ2-5 and V is TRBV18, with unresolved D. CDR3 length equals 12 residues. The V gene's germline CDR1 is KGHSH and CDR2 LQKENI. CDR3: CASSPNQETKYF. DNA for the CDR3: TGTGCCAGCTCACCCAACCAAGAGACCAAGTACTTC.

The table lists this clonotype with many counts. The chain links TRBV29-1 to TRBJ2-1, with D unclear. Germline CDR1 is SQVTM and CDR2 is ANQGSEA. V was cut by 8 bases and J by 0 bases, with 14 bases left in between. The length of the CDR3 is 14 residues. CDR3 in DNA: TGCAGCTGGCTCACTATTGACTCCTACAATGAGCAGTTCTTC. This gives the protein CSWLTIDSYNEQFF.

At least ten counts were recorded for this clonotype. The chain employs TRBV5-1 and TRBJ1-2; D remains ambiguous. Trimming shortened V by 1 base and J by 7 bases, and 14 bases separated the two germline ends. Germline V gene lookup returns CDR1 SGHRS and CDR2 YFSETQ. The CDR3 covers 14 residues. The CDR3 spells CASSLNGLNGGYTF. The CDR3 nucleotides are TGCGCCAGCAGCTTGAATGGCCTTAACGGTGGCTACACCTTC. Complete variable domain (other parts from reference TRBV5-1 and TRBJ1-2): KAGVTQTPRYLIKTRGQQVTLSCSPISGHRSVSWYQQTPGQGLQFLFEYFSETQRNKGNFPGRFSGRQFSNSRSEMNVSTLELGDSALYLCASSLNGLNGGYTFGSGTRLTVV.

Concerning this clonotype itself: With a much larger clone just one base away, this may be a read error. This chain uses TRBV7-2 with TRBJ2-3, with D possibly TRBD2 on 5 matching bases. The germline gives CDR1 SGHTA, CDR2 FQGNSA. This CDR3 has 13 residues. CDR3: CVSSLGLTDTQYF. CDR3 sequence (DNA): TGTGTCAGCAGCTTAGGACTGACAGATACGCAGTATTTT.

This clonotype showed up many times. V gene TRBV3-1 combines with J gene TRBJ1-6, with a possible D match to TRBD1 (5 bases). Trimming pared 0 bases from V and 9 bases from J, leaving 6 bases between. The CDR3 consists of 13 residues. From germline, CDR1 is LGHDT and CDR2 YNNKEL (reference sequence). The CDR3 sequence: CASSQDRVSPLHF. The CDR3 coding sequence is TGTGCCAGCAGCCAAGACAGGGTTTCACCCCTCCACTTT.